The entry below gives a single TCR beta chain sequence along with its context. Its target is unknown. The germline gives CDR1 MNHEY, CDR2 SVGAGI. V lost 2 bases, J lost 0 bases, and 10 bases lay in between. The CDR3 totals 16 residues. This sample stems from a study of T cells after yellow fever vaccination. The study, taken as a whole, reports: Researchers cautioned that FACS-sorted repertoires could harbor abundant clonotypes contaminating from the bulk population.

As TCR cDNA was made by 5'RACE template switching, a universal primer site and UMIs were added. MiXCR was run by TCRdb on the 5' RACE reads, yielding one entry per CDR3 protein. The sample records approximately 580,000 distinct CDR3 sequences, approximately 16% being singletons. The specimen was PBMCs, collected 5 to 6 days after the first yellow fever vaccination. The gene calls are TRBV6-5 and TRBJ2-2; D gene uncertain. The TCR originated in a young man who received the YFV17D yellow fever vaccine. CDR3 sequence: CASSYAGRTNTGELFF. CDR3 DNA sequence: TGTGCCAGCAGTTACGCAGGACGGACGAACACCGGGGAGCTGTTTTTT.